A selection of T cell receptor beta chains follows, all from one sample in a study of T cell changes during pregnancy in multiple sclerosis. Only in-frame clones appear in the TCRdb table, and some are missing; sequencing was by immunoSEQ multiplex PCR. Here the sample spans fewer than 40,000 clones, around 90% being singletons. Sequenced material: CD8+ T cells from peripheral blood mononuclear cells, taken in the first trimester of pregnancy. All receptors come from a female donor with multiple sclerosis, enrolled in a pregnancy study. CDR3s include the opening cysteine and the closing phenylalanine or tryptophan. A D gene is named only where the DNA matches it firmly. For some rows the clone size is stated as once, few or many, or as a class when expanded; others skip it.

j_call v_call clone_size d_call cdr3_nt cdr3_aa
TRBJ2-1 TRBV27 . . TGTGCCAGCAGTTTATTACTAGGGCGCCCGGATGAGCAGTTCTTC CASSLLLGRPDEQFF
TRBJ1-1 TRBV11-2 . . TGTGCCAGCAGCTTAGATTTCCAGGGCTCTTTCTTT CASSLDFQGSFF
TRBJ2-7 TRBV2 once . TGTGCCAGCAATACCCGGGACTCCCGATCCTACGAGCAGTACTTC CASNTRDSRSYEQYF
TRBJ2-5 TRBV7-9 . TRBD1 TGTGCCAGCAGCCCCTCCTACGGAGGACAGGGAGGTAAAGAGACCCAGTACTTC CASSPSYGGQGGKETQYF
TRBJ1-2 TRBV5-1 . . TGCGCCAGCAGCCCCCGGGTCATGATGGACTATGGCTACACCTTC CASSPRVMMDYGYTF
TRBJ1-5 TRBV4-3 once TRBD1 TGCGCCAGCAGCCAAGGGACAGGGGTTAGCAATCAGCCCCAGCATTTT CASSQGTGVSNQPQHF
TRBJ2-5 TRBV28 . TRBD2 TGTGCCAGCAGTCGGCCCTCTTGGACTAGCGGGAGTGAGACCCAGTACTTC CASSRPSWTSGSETQYF
TRBJ2-5 TRBV27 . TRBD1 TGTGCCAGCAAAACAGGGGGTGGTTTTCAGTACTTC CASKTGGGFQYF
TRBJ2-1 TRBV14 . . TGTGCCAGCAGCCAGGAATCGACAGTTTACAATGAGCAGTTCTTC CASSQESTVYNEQFF
TRBJ2-5 TRBV28 . . TGTGCCAGCAGTCCCCGTTTCCAAGAGACCCAGTACTTC CASSPRFQETQYF
TRBJ2-5 TRBV2 . TRBD2 TGTGCCAGCAGACGGGGGGTACAAGAGACCCAGTACTTC CASRRGVQETQYF
TRBJ2-1 TRBV30 few . TGTGCCTGGAGTGTATATGGGAGTGAGGAGCAGTTCTTC CAWSVYGSEEQFF
TRBJ2-7 TRBV4-3 . . TGCGCCAGCAGCCAAGAAAGGGGCTCCTACGAGCAGTACTTC CASSQERGSYEQYF
TRBJ2-1 TRBV4-3 . TRBD2 TGCGCCAGCAGCCATATTCCACTAGCGGGGGGTCTGGATGAGCAGTTCTTC CASSHIPLAGGLDEQFF
TRBJ1-1 TRBV7-9 . . TGTGCCAGCAGCTTAGTGGGGCCGGGCACTGAAGCTTTCTTT CASSLVGPGTEAFF
TRBJ1-2 TRBV12-5 few TRBD1 TGTGCTAGCCCGGACAGGGACTATGGCTACACCTTC CASPDRDYGYTF
TRBJ2-7 TRBV6-1 . . TGTGCCAGCAGTGAAGGCGGATCCTACGAGCAGTACTTC CASSEGGSYEQYF
TRBJ2-7 TRBV7-9 . TRBD2 TGTGCCAGCAGCGGGACTGGTAGCGGGAACCCCTACGAGCAGTACTTC CASSGTGSGNPYEQYF
TRBJ2-1 TRBV15 . TRBD2 TGTGCCACCAGCAGAGATATTAGCGGGAGTTTCTTCTCCTACAATGAGCAGTTCTTC CATSRDISGSFFSYNEQFF
TRBJ2-7 TRBV27 . . TGTGCCAGCAGTTCGGGGAACGAGCAGTACTTC CASSSGNEQYF
TRBJ2-7 TRBV13 . TRBD2 TGTGCCAGCAGCTTAGGGCCCACATCGACTAGCGGGAGGGCCTACGAGCAGTACTTC CASSLGPTSTSGRAYEQYF
TRBJ2-2 TRBV5-1 . . TGCGCCAGCAGCTTGGGACAGGACCCAAACACCGGGGAGCTGTTTTTT CASSLGQDPNTGELFF
TRBJ1-3 TRBV4-3 . TRBD1 TGCGCCAGCAGCCAAGATCAGGGGGCCACCATATATTTT CASSQDQGATIYF
TRBJ1-4 TRBV2 . . TGTGCCAGCAGACAGGGAGCGATTGAAAAACTGTTTTTT CASRQGAIEKLFF
TRBJ2-1 TRBV13 . . TGTGCCAGCAGCTTAGCAGCGGAGGGGATCCACAATGAGCAGTTCTTC CASSLAAEGIHNEQFF
TRBJ1-2 TRBV5-4 . . TGTGCCAGCAACGTTCTTCCAGGGGCTAACTATGGCTACACCTTC CASNVLPGANYGYTF
TRBJ2-7 TRBV12-5 . TRBD1 TGTGCTAGTGGTCCCGGGACAGCCACCTACGAGCAGTACTTC CASGPGTATYEQYF
TRBJ2-1 TRBV9 . TRBD2 TGTGCCAGCAGCCCAAGCGGGAGGGTTTACAATGAGCAGTTCTTC CASSPSGRVYNEQFF
TRBJ1-2 TRBV28 once . TGTGCCAGCAGTTTAGCGGGGGGCGCCGATGGCTACACCTTC CASSLAGGADGYTF
TRBJ2-7 TRBV13 . TRBD1 TGTGCCAGCAGCCAGACAGGGTCCTACGAGCAGTACTTC CASSQTGSYEQYF
TRBJ1-5 TRBV27 . TRBD1 TGTGCCAGCAAGCTCGGACAGGGGTATCAGCCCCAGCATTTT CASKLGQGYQPQHF
TRBJ2-1 TRBV7-9 once . TGTGCCAGCAGCTTCATAAGTGGGCACGAGCAGTTCTTC CASSFISGHEQFF
TRBJ2-5 TRBV7-6 once . TGTGCCAGCAGCTCGTTTTTACCCCGGGATGCCCAGTACTTC CASSSFLPRDAQYF
TRBJ1-4 TRBV16 . . TGTGCCAGCAGCCAACCAGGGGTACTCCCCGCAACTAATGAAAAACTGTTTTTT CASSQPGVLPATNEKLFF
TRBJ1-1 TRBV19 . TRBD1 TGTGCCAGTACTTCGCATAAGACAGGGGGCAGAGAAGCTTTCTTT CASTSHKTGGREAFF
TRBJ2-1 TRBV6-1 . TRBD2 TGTGCCAGCAGTGGGCTAGCGGGAGATAACAATGAGCAGTTCTTC CASSGLAGDNNEQFF
TRBJ1-1 TRBV11-2 . . TGTGCCAGCAGACTCTGGAACACTGAAGCTTTCTTT CASRLWNTEAFF
TRBJ2-7 TRBV30 . . TGTGCCTGGAGTGGGGGACACGGCGAGCAGTACTTC CAWSGGHGEQYF
TRBJ2-6 TRBV4-2 . TRBD2 TGTGCCAGCAGCCAAGCTAGCGGGGCCTCGTCCTCTGGGGCCAACGTCCTGACTTTC CASSQASGASSSGANVLTF
TRBJ1-1 TRBV7-8 few TRBD1 TGTGCCAGCAGCTTCGACAGGGAAGGGACTGAAGCTTTCTTT CASSFDREGTEAFF
TRBJ1-2 TRBV27 . TRBD1 TGTGCCAGCAGTTCGAACAGGGGAGGTGGCTACACCTTC CASSSNRGGGYTF
TRBJ1-5 TRBV7-8 . . TGTGCCAGCAGCTTATTTGTGGCAGGGGATGGTCAGCCCCAGCATTTT CASSLFVAGDGQPQHF
TRBJ2-2 TRBV4-1 once . TGCGCCAGCAGCCAAGAAGATGGTGGCACGAACACCGGGGAGCTGTTTTTT CASSQEDGGTNTGELFF
TRBJ2-1 TRBV28 . TRBD2 TGTGCCAGCTTCCCTAGCGGTCCCTACAATGAGCAGTTCTTC CASFPSGPYNEQFF
TRBJ2-7 TRBV27 . TRBD2 TGTGCCAGCAGTACCCTATCTAGCGGAAAATTCTACGAGCAGTACTTC CASSTLSSGKFYEQYF
TRBJ2-3 TRBV28 . TRBD2 TGTGCCAGCAGTTCCTACAAACTCGGAGCGGGAGATTCTTTTCCAGATACGCAGTATTTT CASSSYKLGAGDSFPDTQYF
TRBJ2-6 TRBV5-8 . TRBD1 TGTGCCAGCAGCTTTTATCAGGGGGCAGGTGGGGCCAACGTCCTGACTTTC CASSFYQGAGGANVLTF
TRBJ2-7 TRBV6-6 . . TGTGCCAGCAGGGACACCGCCTACGAGCAGTACTTC CASRDTAYEQYF
TRBJ2-7 TRBV28 . . TGTGCCAGCAGCCGAGGATACGAGCAGTACTTC CASSRGYEQYF